This T cell receptor beta chain was identified in a study of T-cell memory formation after mild COVID-19. Study results and caveats: Pre-infection memory carried some responding clones, suggesting that cross-reactive memory joined. Clones contracting day 15 to 85 were balanced CD4/CD8; later expanders leaned CD4+.

There are 15 residues in the CDR3. Trimming cost V 5 bases and J 0 bases, with 8 bases left between them. Germline lookup yields CDR1 MNHNS and CDR2 SASEGT. This clonotype has just a few counts. Its antigen remains unknown. TCRdb fed the 5' RACE reads into MiXCR, producing one record per CDR3 protein. The sample contains around 470,000 distinct CDR3 sequences, 20% of which appear only once. The sequence derives from an adult woman who had mild COVID-19 (a few samples of this study predate the infection). Cell type and time point are not known. Sequencing used PBMCs or a T cell subset sorted from them (not recorded which). This chain connects TRBV6-1 to TRBJ2-6, with D unresolved. CDR3 nucleotide sequence: TGTGCCAGCAGTCGACCGGTCTCTGGGGCCAACGTCCTGACTTTC. It translates to CASSRPVSGANVLTF.